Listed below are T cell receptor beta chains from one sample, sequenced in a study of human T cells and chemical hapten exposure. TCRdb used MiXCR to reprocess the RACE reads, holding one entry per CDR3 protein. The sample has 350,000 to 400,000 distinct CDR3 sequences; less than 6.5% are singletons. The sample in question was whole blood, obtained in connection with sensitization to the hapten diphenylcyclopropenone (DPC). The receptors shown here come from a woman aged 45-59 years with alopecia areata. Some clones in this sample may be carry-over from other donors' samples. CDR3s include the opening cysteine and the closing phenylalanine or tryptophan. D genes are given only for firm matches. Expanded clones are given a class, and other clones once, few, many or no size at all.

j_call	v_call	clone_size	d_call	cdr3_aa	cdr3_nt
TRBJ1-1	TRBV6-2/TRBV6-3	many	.	CASNPRGTEAFF	TGTGCCAGCAATCCACGGGGCACTGAAGCTTTCTTT
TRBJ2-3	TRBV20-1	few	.	CSAREPSTDTQYF	TGCAGTGCTAGAGAGCCAAGCACAGATACGCAGTATTTT
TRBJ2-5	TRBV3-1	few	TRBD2	CASSPGTNDQETQYF	TGTGCCAGCAGCCCCGGGACTAACGACCAAGAGACCCAGTACTTC
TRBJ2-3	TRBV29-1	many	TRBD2	CSAKGLAGGTQYF	TGCAGCGCCAAAGGACTAGCGGGAGGTACGCAGTATTTT
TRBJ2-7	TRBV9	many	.	CASSVGTDNSYEQYF	TGTGCCAGCAGCGTAGGGACAGACAACTCCTACGAGCAGTACTTC
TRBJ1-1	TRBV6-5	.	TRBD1	CASSYLGQGPETSGMNTEAFF	TGTGCCAGCAGTTACCTGGGACAGGGGCCTGAAACTTCTGGGATGAACACTGAAGCTTTCTTT
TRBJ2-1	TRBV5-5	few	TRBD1	CASSLRTGVTEQFF	TGTGCCAGCAGCTTGAGGACAGGGGTGACTGAGCAGTTCTTC
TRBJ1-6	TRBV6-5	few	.	CASSYARGDSPLHF	TGTGCCAGCAGTTACGCCCGTGGAGATTCACCCCTCCACTTT
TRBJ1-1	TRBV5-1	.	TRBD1	CASSWGQGAKETEAFF	TGCGCCAGCAGCTGGGGACAGGGGGCGAAGGAGACTGAAGCTTTCTTT
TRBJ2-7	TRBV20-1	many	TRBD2	CSATRELGEQYF	TGCAGTGCCACGCGGGAGTTGGGCGAGCAGTACTTC
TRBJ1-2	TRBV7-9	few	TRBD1	CASSLSQGASTGYTF	TGTGCCAGCAGCTTATCTCAGGGGGCATCTACTGGCTACACCTTC
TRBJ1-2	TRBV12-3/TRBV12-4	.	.	CASRIGTPHGYTF	TGTGCCAGCAGGATTGGGACCCCGCACGGCTACACCTTC
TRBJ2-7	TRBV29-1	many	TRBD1	CSVKGQGAYEQYF	TGCAGCGTTAAAGGACAGGGGGCCTACGAGCAGTACTTC
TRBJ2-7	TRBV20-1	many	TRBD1	CSVSQDRVTYEQYF	TGCAGTGTTTCCCAGGACAGGGTGACCTACGAGCAGTACTTC
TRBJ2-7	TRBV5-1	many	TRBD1	CASSLEGQGTPEQYF	TGCGCCAGCAGCTTGGAGGGACAGGGAACCCCCGAGCAGTACTTC
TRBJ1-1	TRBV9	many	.	CASSLTGTSNTEAFF	TGTGCCAGCAGCCTGACCGGGACATCGAACACTGAAGCTTTCTTT
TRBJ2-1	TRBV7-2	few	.	CASSLLDSLEQFF	TGTGCCAGCAGCTTATTGGACAGTCTGGAGCAGTTCTTC
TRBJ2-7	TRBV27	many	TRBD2	CASSLSAGAYEQYF	TGTGCCAGCAGTTTATCGGCGGGGGCCTACGAGCAGTACTTC
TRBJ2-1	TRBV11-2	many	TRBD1	CASSFAGGRGEQFF	TGTGCCAGCAGCTTCGCAGGGGGTCGGGGTGAGCAGTTCTTC
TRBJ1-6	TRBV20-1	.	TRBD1	CSARDDRENSPLHF	TGCAGTGCTAGGGACGACAGGGAAAATTCACCCCTCCACTTT
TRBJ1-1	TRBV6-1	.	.	CASKGVVVEAFF	TGTGCCAGCAAAGGGGTTGTAGTTGAAGCTTTCTTT
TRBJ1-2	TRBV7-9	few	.	CASSLREGTPFYGYTF	TGTGCCAGCAGCTTGCGGGAGGGGACTCCTTTCTATGGCTACACCTTC
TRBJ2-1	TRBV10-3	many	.	CAIRGGSYNEQFF	TGTGCCATCAGAGGGGGCTCCTACAATGAGCAGTTCTTC
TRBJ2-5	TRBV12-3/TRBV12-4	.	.	CASSLAHPPGTQYF	TGTGCCAGCAGTTTAGCGCACCCCCCGGGGACCCAGTACTTC
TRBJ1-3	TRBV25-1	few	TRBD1	CASSPVKGQTFSGNTIYF	TGTGCCAGCAGCCCCGTCAAGGGACAGACATTCTCTGGAAACACCATATATTTT
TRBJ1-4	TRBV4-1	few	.	CASSQRSGGVTNEKLFF	TGCGCCAGCAGCCAACGGTCCGGAGGGGTAACTAATGAAAAACTGTTTTTT
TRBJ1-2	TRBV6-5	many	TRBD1	CASGGTGEARGYTF	TGTGCCAGCGGCGGGACAGGGGAGGCTCGTGGCTACACCTTC
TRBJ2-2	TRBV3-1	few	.	CASSRLNGDNTGELFF	TGTGCCAGCAGCCGCCTAAACGGGGACAACACCGGGGAGCTGTTTTTT
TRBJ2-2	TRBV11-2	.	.	CASSTSGGPIGELFF	TGTGCCAGCAGCACGTCCGGAGGGCCAATCGGGGAGCTGTTTTTT
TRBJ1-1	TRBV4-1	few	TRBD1	CASSQEASTGSNTEAFF	TGCGCCAGCAGCCAAGAGGCATCGACAGGGTCAAACACTGAAGCTTTCTTT
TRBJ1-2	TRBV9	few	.	CASSLGAPNYGYTF	TGTGCCAGCAGCCTGGGAGCCCCCAACTATGGCTACACCTTC
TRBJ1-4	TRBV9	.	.	CASSYESTNEKLFF	TGTGCCAGCAGCTACGAGTCAACTAATGAAAAACTGTTTTTT
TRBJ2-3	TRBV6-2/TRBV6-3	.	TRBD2	CASGGLAGSDTQYF	TGTGCCAGCGGGGGACTAGCGGGATCAGATACGCAGTATTTT
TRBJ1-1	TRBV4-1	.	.	CASSPEVGQQITEAFF	TGCGCCAGCAGCCCAGAGGTAGGACAGCAAATCACTGAAGCTTTCTTT
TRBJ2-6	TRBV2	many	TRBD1	CASSTDRVGANVLTF	TGTGCCAGCAGTACCGACAGGGTAGGGGCCAACGTCCTGACTTTC
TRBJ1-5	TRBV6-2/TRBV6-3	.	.	CASSYLGVGYESSNQPQHF	TGTGCCAGCAGTTACTTAGGGGTTGGATATGAATCTAGCAATCAGCCCCAGCATTTT
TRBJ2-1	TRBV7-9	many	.	CASSLDTSPNEQFF	TGTGCCAGCAGCTTAGATACTAGCCCGAATGAGCAGTTCTTC
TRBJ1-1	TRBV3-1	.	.	CASSQAGDRTEAFF	TGTGCCAGCAGCCAGGCGGGGGATAGAACTGAAGCTTTCTTT
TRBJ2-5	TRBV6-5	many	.	CASSYSWGIPRGETQYF	TGTGCCAGCAGTTACTCGTGGGGGATCCCCAGGGGAGAGACCCAGTACTTC
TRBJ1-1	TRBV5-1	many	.	CASSLDHLNTEAFF	TGCGCCAGCAGCTTGGATCACCTGAACACTGAAGCTTTCTTT
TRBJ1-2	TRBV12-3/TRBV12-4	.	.	CASSKENYGYTF	TGTGCCAGCAGTAAGGAGAACTATGGCTACACCTTC
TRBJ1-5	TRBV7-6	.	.	CASSRQMGDQPQHF	TGTGCCAGCAGCCGTCAAATGGGGGATCAGCCCCAGCATTTT
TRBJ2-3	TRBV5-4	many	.	CASSAKGRGAGTDTQYF	TGTGCCAGCAGCGCGAAGGGGAGGGGGGCCGGCACAGATACGCAGTATTTT
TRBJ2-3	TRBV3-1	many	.	CASSQDAADTQYF	TGTGCCAGCAGCCAAGATGCGGCGGATACGCAGTATTTT
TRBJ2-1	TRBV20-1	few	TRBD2	CSASTGTSGGSYNEQFF	TGCAGTGCTTCGACCGGGACTAGCGGGGGCTCCTACAATGAGCAGTTCTTC
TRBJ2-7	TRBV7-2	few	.	CASSLARDLTYEQYF	TGTGCCAGCAGCTTAGCCCGGGACCTTACTTACGAGCAGTACTTC
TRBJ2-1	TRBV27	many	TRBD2	CASSLLAGGLEGQFF	TGTGCCAGCAGTTTACTAGCGGGAGGGCTAGAGGGTCAGTTCTTC
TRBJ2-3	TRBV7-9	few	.	CASSSPLRQLSTDTQYF	TGTGCCAGCAGCTCCCCCCTGAGACAGTTAAGCACAGATACGCAGTATTTT
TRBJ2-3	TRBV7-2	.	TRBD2	CASSLPGLAGTDTQYF	TGTGCCAGCAGCTTACCGGGACTAGCGGGCACAGATACGCAGTATTTT
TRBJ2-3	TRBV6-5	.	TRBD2	CASSYLLAGGADTQYF	TGTGCCAGCAGTTACTTACTAGCGGGAGGGGCAGATACGCAGTATTTT
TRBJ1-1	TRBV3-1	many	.	CASSQGLSNTEAFF	TGTGCCAGCAGCCAAGGTCTCTCCAACACTGAAGCTTTCTTT
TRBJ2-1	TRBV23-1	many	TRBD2	CANLVREEFF	TGCGCCAACCTAGTCCGGGAGGAGTTCTTC